A single sample gave rise to the 16 T cell receptor beta chains below, sequenced in a study of T cells in localized non-small cell lung cancer. Profiling relied on immunoSEQ multiplex PCR, and the TCRdb table lists in-frame clones only, not all of them. This table holds approximately 30,000 clones, approximately 81% found once. The material was peripheral blood, obtained before any cancer treatment. These receptors were taken from a male donor at least 60 years old with stage II squamous cell lung carcinoma.

In nucleotides, the CDR3 is TGTGCCAGCGCTCCAACTAGCGGGAGTCACGAGCAGTACTTC. The encoded protein is CASAPTSGSHEQYF. The chain couples TRBV2 to TRBJ2-7; 11 positions agree with TRBD2. CDR3 size: 14 residues. V was pared by 8 bases and J by 5 bases, with 8 bases of the junction left unmatched. Germline CDR1 SNHLY, CDR2 FYNNEI.

The chain couples TRBV27 to TRBJ2-7; 13 bases fit TRBD2. The CDR3 spans 13 residues. With V trimmed by 8 bases and J by 9 bases, 7 bases remained unmatched. The V gene's germline CDR1 is MNHEY and CDR2 SMNVEV (reference sequence). CDR3 in amino acids: CASSGTSGMSQYF. Here the CDR3 DNA reads TGTGCCAGCTCCGGGACTAGCGGGATGTCGCAGTACTTC.

The chain carries TRBV11-3 and TRBJ1-5, with D tentatively TRBD1 (5 bases). V lost 1 base to trimming and J lost 9 bases, with 10 bases between them. The germline V gene encodes CDR1 SGHNT and CDR2 YENEEA. The CDR3 is 13 residues long. The CDR3 coding sequence is TGTGCCAGCAGCTTAGGGGGGGGGTGGCCCCAGCATTTT. This translates into CASSLGGGWPQHF.

J is TRBJ2-7 and V is TRBV19, with TRBD1 matching 9 bases. The CDR3 contains 15 residues. Germline-derived CDR1 and CDR2 are LNHDA and SQIVND (reference sequence). J was trimmed by 1 base and V by 3 bases; bases with no gene match: 4. The DNA of the CDR3 is TGTGCCAGTAGTATGGACAGGGGACTTTCCTACGAGCAGTACTTC. As protein: CASSMDRGLSYEQYF.

The CDR3: CASSLGEVVHEQYF. The CDR3 bases are TGTGCCAGCAGCTTGGGGGAGGTTGTCCACGAGCAGTACTTC. The V and J genes are TRBV5-4 and TRBJ2-7; D perhaps matches TRBD2 (6 bases). Trimming took 0 bases from V and 5 from J, leaving 12 bases between them. The germline V gene has CDR1 SGHNT and CDR2 YYREEE (reference sequence). CDR3 size: 14 residues.

This clone came up once. The chain recombines TRBV11-2 with TRBJ2-3; either TRBD1 or TRBD2 may supply D (7 bases each). V was trimmed by 2 bases and J by 3 bases, leaving 15 bases between them. The CDR3 extends over 16 amino acids. Germline CDR1 SGHAT, CDR2 FQNNGV. The CDR3 protein is CASSLMAGGGTDTQYF. CDR3 in DNA: TGTGCCAGCAGCTTAATGGCAGGGGGAGGGACAGATACGCAGTATTTT.

This chain joins TRBV7-2 and TRBJ1-4; D not certain. Germline V CDR1 and CDR2: SGHTA, FQGNSA. Trimming took off 5 bases at V and 7 bases at J, with 11 bases between the two ends. This CDR3 has 13 residues. The CDR3 coding sequence is TGTGCCAGCAGCGGGCTCGTTGGTGAAAAACTGTTTTTT. It codes for CASSGLVGEKLFF.

This chain connects TRBV25-1 to TRBJ1-2; D remains ambiguous. Germline V gene lookup returns CDR1 MGHDK and CDR2 SYGVNS. There are 12 residues in the CDR3. Trimming removed 2 bases at V and 8 bases at J, with 9 bases between. For the CDR3, the DNA is TGTGCCAGCAGTGAAATAAGGCAGGGCTACACCTTC. Translating gives CASSEIRQGYTF.

The chain combines TRBV6-1 with TRBJ2-7; 10 nucleotides align to TRBD2. V shed 5 bases and J 1 base; nucleotides not matched to a gene: 5. Germline V gene data show CDR1 as MNHNS and CDR2 as SASEGT. The CDR3 has 15 amino acids. The CDR3 is CASSSPTSGSYEQYF. In DNA, the CDR3 is TGTGCCAGCAGTTCCCCGACTAGCGGGTCCTACGAGCAGTACTTC.

The V and J genes are TRBV29-1 and TRBJ2-5; TRBD1 is a possible D gene (5 bases). CDR1 and CDR2 (germline): SQVTM, ANQGSEA. The V gene lost 3 bases and the J gene lost 4 bases, with 9 bases spanning the gap. The CDR3 has 12 residues. CDR3 nucleotides: TGCAGCGTTGAGCAGGGTTCAGAGACCCAGTACTTC. Protein product: CSVEQGSETQYF.

The CDR3 is CAWVRTGDIYGYTF. The CDR3 DNA sequence: TGTGCCTGGGTACGGACAGGGGATATCTATGGCTACACCTTC. The chain is built from TRBV30 and TRBJ1-2, with 9 bases identical to TRBD1. The germline V gene encodes CDR1 GTSNPN and CDR2 SVGIG (reference sequence). The CDR3 consists of 14 residues. The ends lost 5 bases at V and 4 bases at J; junction bases unmatched: 8.

CDR3 sequence: CASGSDSNYGYTF. CDR3 sequence (DNA): TGTGCCAGCGGAAGTGACAGTAACTATGGCTACACCTTC. The chain combines TRBV6-5 with TRBJ1-2; D may be TRBD1 (5 bases). The germline V gene has CDR1 MNHEY and CDR2 SVGAGI. The CDR3 loop spans 13 amino acids. The V end was cut by 8 bases, the J end by 1 base, with 11 bases between.

The chain employs TRBV4-3 and TRBJ2-3; 7 nucleotides agree with TRBD2. There are 18 residues in the CDR3. V lost 1 base and J lost 7; bases outside the gene matches: 17. Germline V gives CDR1 LGHNA, CDR2 YSLEER. This CDR3 is CASSQVARGRAPQNTQYF. The CDR3 region has the DNA TGCGCCAGCAGCCAAGTTGCAAGAGGGAGGGCGCCACAGAATACGCAGTATTTT.

V usage is TRBV12-5 and J usage is TRBJ1-5, with 7 bases aligning to TRBD1. Germline lookup yields CDR1 LGHNT and CDR2 FRNRAP. The CDR3 has 15 residues. The trim removed 1 base at V and 6 bases at J, leaving 6 bases unmatched. CDR3 nucleotide sequence: TGTGCTAGTGGTTTGGGACAGGGCGCAGGTCAGCCCCAGCATTTT. Amino acids: CASGLGQGAGQPQHF.

This chain links TRBV7-3 with TRBJ2-1, with 12 nucleotides matching TRBD2. Looked up from germline, CDR1 is SGHTA and CDR2 is FQGTGA. V lost 2 bases, J lost 10 bases, and 9 bases stayed unmatched. The CDR3 is 16 amino acids. The CDR3 sequence is CASSLGRLAGVGEQFF. For the CDR3, the DNA is TGTGCCAGCAGCTTAGGCAGACTAGCGGGAGTGGGGGAGCAGTTCTTC.

V and J are TRBV7-3 and TRBJ1-1; D unresolved. CDR3 length: 15 residues. Between the trimmed V and J ends, which lost 2 bases and 1 base, there was a span of 11 bases. Germline V CDR1 and CDR2: SGHTA, FQGTGA. The CDR3 reads CASSLQGLENTEAFF. In nucleotides, the CDR3 is TGTGCCAGCAGCTTACAAGGTTTGGAGAACACTGAAGCTTTCTTT.